This TCR beta chain was identified during a study of CD8+ T cells in alopecia areata. About the study: Treatment comprised oral tofacitinib, 5 to 10 mg twice daily, in treated patients.

CDR1 SGHRS and CDR2 YFSETQ come from the germline V gene. The CDR3 runs to 14 residues. The J segment lost 7 bases and the V segment lost 7 bases, leaving 8 bases of the junction unmatched. In its sample, this clone was seen a few times. Sorting of CD4+ and CD8+ T cells was performed on PBMCs. cDNA reverse transcribed from extracted RNA served as the sequencing template. Method: immunoSEQ multiplex PCR; TCRdb's copy keeps in-frame clones and lacks some. The profile shows about 120,000 clones, 35% to 40% of them singletons. The source is a human donor with alopecia areata. The chain employs TRBV5-1 and TRBJ1-6; 7 bases match TRBD1. Sequencing input: CD4+ T cells sorted from blood. The CDR3 DNA reads TGCGCCAGCGCCACGGGACAGCCGAATTCACCCCTCCACTTT. This sequence encodes CASATGQPNSPLHF.